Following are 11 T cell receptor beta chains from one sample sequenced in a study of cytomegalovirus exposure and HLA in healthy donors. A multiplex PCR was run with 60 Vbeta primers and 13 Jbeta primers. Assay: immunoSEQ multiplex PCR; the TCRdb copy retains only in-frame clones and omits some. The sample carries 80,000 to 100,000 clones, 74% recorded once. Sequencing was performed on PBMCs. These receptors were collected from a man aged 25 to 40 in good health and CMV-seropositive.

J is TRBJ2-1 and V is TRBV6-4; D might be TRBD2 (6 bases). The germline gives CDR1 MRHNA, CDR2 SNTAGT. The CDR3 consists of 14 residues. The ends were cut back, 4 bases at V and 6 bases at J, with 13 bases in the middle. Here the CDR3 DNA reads TGTGCCAGCAGTGCTACCGGGAGTCCCAATGAGCAGTTCTTC. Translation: CASSATGSPNEQFF.

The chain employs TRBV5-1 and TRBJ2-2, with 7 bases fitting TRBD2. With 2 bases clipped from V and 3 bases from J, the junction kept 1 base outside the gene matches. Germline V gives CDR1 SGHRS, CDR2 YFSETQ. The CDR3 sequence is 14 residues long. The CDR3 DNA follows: TGCGCCAGCAGCTTTAGCGGGCACACCGGGGAGCTGTTTTTT. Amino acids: CASSFSGHTGELFF. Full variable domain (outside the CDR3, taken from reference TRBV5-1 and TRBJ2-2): KAGVTQTPRYLIKTRGQQVTLSCSPISGHRSVSWYQQTPGQGLQFLFEYFSETQRNKGNFPGRFSGRQFSNSRSEMNVSTLELGDSALYLCASSFSGHTGELFFGEGSRLTVL.

The CDR3: CAWRQQINQPQHF. As DNA, the CDR3 is TGTGCCTGGAGGCAACAGATCAATCAGCCCCAGCATTTT. This sequence joins TRBV30 and TRBJ1-5; D unresolved. V was trimmed by 3 bases and J by 3 bases, leaving 9 bases between them. CDR3 size: 13 residues. The germline V gene has CDR1 GTSNPN and CDR2 SVGIG (reference sequence).

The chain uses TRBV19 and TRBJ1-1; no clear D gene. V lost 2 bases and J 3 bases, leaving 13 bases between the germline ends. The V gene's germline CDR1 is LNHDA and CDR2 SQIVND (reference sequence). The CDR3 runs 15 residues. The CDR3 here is CASSIKLRSYTEAFF. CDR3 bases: TGTGCCAGTAGTATAAAGTTGCGGAGTTACACTGAAGCTTTCTTT.

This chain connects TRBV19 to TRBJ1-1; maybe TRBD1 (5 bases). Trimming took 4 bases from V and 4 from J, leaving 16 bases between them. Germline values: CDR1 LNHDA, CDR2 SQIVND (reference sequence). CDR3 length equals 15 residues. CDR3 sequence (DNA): TGTGCCAGTAGTAGGGGGGTGACGCGGGGCACTGAAGCTTTCTTT. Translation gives CASSRGVTRGTEAFF. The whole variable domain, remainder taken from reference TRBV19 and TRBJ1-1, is DGGITQSPKYLFRKEGQNVTLSCEQNLNHDAMYWYRQDPGQGLRLIYYSQIVNDFQKGDIAEGYSVSREKKESFPLTVTSAQKNPTAFYLCASSRGVTRGTEAFFGQGTRLTVV.

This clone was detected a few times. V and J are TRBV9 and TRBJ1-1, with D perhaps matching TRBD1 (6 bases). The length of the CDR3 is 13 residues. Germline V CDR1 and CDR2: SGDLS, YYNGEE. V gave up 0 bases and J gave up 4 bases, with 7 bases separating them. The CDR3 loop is CASSVEQGTEAFF. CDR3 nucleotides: TGTGCCAGCAGCGTAGAACAGGGCACTGAAGCTTTCTTT.

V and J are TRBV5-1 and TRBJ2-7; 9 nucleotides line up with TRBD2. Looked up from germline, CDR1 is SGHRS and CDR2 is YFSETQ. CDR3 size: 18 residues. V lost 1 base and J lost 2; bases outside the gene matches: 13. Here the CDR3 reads CASSLRSGLALSTYEQYF. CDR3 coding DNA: TGCGCCAGCAGCTTGCGGAGCGGACTAGCGTTAAGCACCTACGAGCAGTACTTC.

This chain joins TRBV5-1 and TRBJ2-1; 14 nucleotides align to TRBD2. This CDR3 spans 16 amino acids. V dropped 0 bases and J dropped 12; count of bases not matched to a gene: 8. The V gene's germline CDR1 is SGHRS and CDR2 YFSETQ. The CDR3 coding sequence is TGCGCCAGCAGCTTGGGAGGGACTAGCGGGAGCCAGGCGCAGTTCTTC. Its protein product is CASSLGGTSGSQAQFF.

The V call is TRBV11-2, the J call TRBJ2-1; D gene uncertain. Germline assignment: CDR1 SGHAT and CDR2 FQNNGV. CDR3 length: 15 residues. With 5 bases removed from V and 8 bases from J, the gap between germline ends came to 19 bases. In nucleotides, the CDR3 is TGTGCCAGCAGCCCCTACGCCGGGTCCACGGATGAGCAGTTCTTC. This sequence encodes CASSPYAGSTDEQFF.

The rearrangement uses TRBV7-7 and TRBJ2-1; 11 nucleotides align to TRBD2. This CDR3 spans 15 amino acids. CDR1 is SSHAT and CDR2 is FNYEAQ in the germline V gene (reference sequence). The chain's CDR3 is CASSVAGGSGNEQFF. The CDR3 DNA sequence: TGTGCTAGCTCTGTAGCGGGGGGGTCCGGCAATGAGCAGTTCTTC.

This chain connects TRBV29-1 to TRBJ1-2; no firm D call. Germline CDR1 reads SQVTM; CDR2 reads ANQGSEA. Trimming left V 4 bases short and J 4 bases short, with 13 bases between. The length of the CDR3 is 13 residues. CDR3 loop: CSVVPRLSYGYTF. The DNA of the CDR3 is TGCAGCGTTGTCCCACGACTGAGCTATGGCTACACCTTC.